This TCR beta chain was observed in a study of blood T cell repertoires in COVID-19. Study information: There were acute and convalescent COVID-19 samples, and they came from the United States, Italy and Spain. T cells, B-cell-depleted T cells, or PBMCs supplied cDNA or gDNA.

The V gene lost 2 bases and the J gene lost 4 bases, with 8 bases spanning the gap. CDR1 and CDR2 from the germline V gene are GTSNPN and SVGIG (reference sequence). This CDR3 is 12 amino acids long. As processed by the authors: By means of reference gene primer amplification, nucleated cell counts were estimated. Sequenced by immunoSEQ multiplex PCR; TCRdb stores in-frame clones only, minus some. The V and J calls and clone size come from that table; D and trimming were worked out from the DNA. The sample yields 380,000 or so clones, 89% seen once. The V and J genes are TRBV30 and TRBJ1-1; D not certain. The clonotype was recovered from a man aged 35 to 55 with acute or convalescent COVID-19. Sequenced input: peripheral blood. In nucleotides, the CDR3 is TGTGCCTGGAGTAGGGAGGGCACTGAAGCTTTCTTT. Protein: CAWSREGTEAFF. Full variable domain (rest looked up from reference TRBV30 and TRBJ1-1): SQTIHQWPATLVQPVGSPLSLECTVEGTSNPNLYWYRQAAGRGLQLLFYSVGIGQISSEVPQNLSASRPQDRQFILSSKKLLLSDSGFYLCAWSREGTEAFFGQGTRLTVV.